Below, 18 T cell receptor beta chains from the same sample are listed, as sequenced in a study of T cell changes during pregnancy in multiple sclerosis. Assay used: immunoSEQ multiplex PCR; TCRdb lists only in-frame clones, some missing. This table holds about 68,000 clones, 75% to 95% found once. Here the sequenced sample was peripheral blood, taken in the third trimester of pregnancy. These receptors all come from a female donor with multiple sclerosis, enrolled in a pregnancy study.

The chain couples TRBV5-6 to TRBJ2-3; TRBD1 matches 9 bases. The CDR3 contains 13 residues. V lost 5 bases, J lost 3 bases, and 1 base stayed unmatched. Germline loops: CDR1 SGHDT, CDR2 YYEEEE. The CDR3 loop reads CASRTGGTDTQYF. The DNA of the CDR3 is TGTGCCAGCAGGACAGGGGGAACAGATACGCAGTATTTT.

The chain carries TRBV2 and TRBJ2-3, with 12 bases matching TRBD2. The CDR3 loop spans 17 amino acids. From germline, CDR1 is SNHLY and CDR2 FYNNEI. The trim removed 4 bases at V and 2 bases at J, leaving 7 bases unmatched. CDR3 residues: CASSVSLAGGVTDTQYF. Written as DNA, the CDR3 is TGTGCCAGCAGTGTATCACTAGCGGGAGGAGTCACAGATACGCAGTATTTT.

The chain has TRBV7-9 and TRBJ1-2, with 7 bases aligning to TRBD1. The J segment lost 2 bases and the V segment lost 4 bases, leaving 4 bases of the junction unmatched. This CDR3 has 14 amino acids. Germline assignment: CDR1 SEHNR and CDR2 FQNEAQ (reference sequence). The CDR3 reads CASSSTGRNYGYTF. Here the CDR3 DNA reads TGTGCCAGCAGCTCGACAGGGAGGAACTATGGCTACACCTTC.

This clone was seen a handful of times. The gene calls are TRBV2 and TRBJ1-5; D not certain. V lost 8 bases, J lost 0 bases, and 11 bases lay in between. The CDR3 consists of 14 residues. Per germline, CDR1 SNHLY and CDR2 FYNNEI. In nucleotides, the CDR3 is TGTGCCAGCCAAGATCGGAGTAGCAATCAGCCCCAGCATTTT. Protein sequence: CASQDRSSNQPQHF. Full variable domain (outside the CDR3, taken from reference TRBV2 and TRBJ1-5): EPEVTQTPSHQVTQMGQEVILRCVPISNHLYFYWYRQILGQKVEFLVSFYNNEISEKSEIFDDQFSVERPDGSNFTLKIRSTKLEDSAMYFCASQDRSSNQPQHFGDGTRLSIL.

The chain carries TRBV9 and TRBJ2-1; no clear D gene. The V and J ends lost 0 bases and 6 bases respectively, with 10 bases between them. The CDR3 is 14 residues long. The germline CDR1 and CDR2 sequences are SGDLS and YYNGEE. CDR3 coding DNA: TGTGCCAGCAGCGTAGATCCACAGATCAATGAGCAGTTCTTC. This codes for CASSVDPQINEQFF.

The chain combines TRBV27 with TRBJ1-4; 8 bases align to TRBD1. CDR1 MNHEY and CDR2 SMNVEV come from the germline V gene (reference sequence). V was pared by 5 bases and J by 6 bases, with 8 bases of the junction left unmatched. The CDR3 loop spans 15 amino acids. Written as DNA, the CDR3 is TGTGCCAGCAGTGACAGGGGCGTAGGTTATGAAAAACTGTTTTTT. Translation gives CASSDRGVGYEKLFF.

The J gene is TRBJ1-2, the V gene TRBV6-4; no definite D call. The CDR3 length is 11 residues. Trimming took 3 bases from V and 10 from J, leaving 9 bases between them. Germline V lookup: CDR1 MRHNA, CDR2 SNTAGT. CDR3 sequence reads: CASSEAGSYTF. Here the CDR3 DNA reads TGTGCCAGCAGTGAGGCGGGGTCCTACACCTTC.

CDR3 amino acids: CASSQDGGTVGAFF. CDR3 in DNA: TGCGCCAGCAGCCAAGACGGCGGGACAGTAGGAGCTTTCTTT. This chain uses TRBV4-1 with TRBJ1-1; 7 nucleotides align to TRBD1. Germline CDR1 MGHRA, CDR2 YSYEKL. V trimming: 0 bases; J trimming: 10 bases; junction bases outside the gene matches: 8. The CDR3 consists of 14 residues.

V and J are TRBV9 and TRBJ2-7; 9 positions match TRBD2. The V gene end was trimmed by 3 bases and the J gene end by 5 bases; junction bases not matched to a gene: 9. Germline loops: CDR1 SGDLS, CDR2 YYNGEE. This CDR3 contains 15 residues. In DNA form, the CDR3 reads TGTGCCAGCAGCGCCAGGTTAGCGGGAGTGGACGAGCAGTACTTC. Its protein is CASSARLAGVDEQYF.

This rearrangement joins TRBV7-8 to TRBJ1-2, with no clear D. In germline, CDR1 is SGHVS, CDR2 FQNEAQ. This CDR3 region has 16 residues. The V gene lost 1 base and the J gene lost 4 bases, with 16 bases spanning the gap. CDR3 loop: CASSLVARPRSYGYTF. The CDR3 bases are TGTGCCAGCAGCTTAGTAGCTCGACCTCGCAGCTATGGCTACACCTTC.

The chain is built from TRBV5-1 and TRBJ2-6, with 7 bases lining up with TRBD1. Looked up from germline, CDR1 is SGHRS and CDR2 is YFSETQ. The length of the CDR3 is 18 residues. Trimming cost V 3 bases and J 3 bases; bases outside gene matches: 12. DNA for the CDR3: TGCGCCAGCAGCTCCGGGATAGGGGGCAGAGGTGGGGCCAACGTCCTGACTTTC. Protein sequence: CASSSGIGGRGGANVLTF. The full variable domain, completed using reference TRBV5-1 and TRBJ2-6, is KAGVTQTPRYLIKTRGQQVTLSCSPISGHRSVSWYQQTPGQGLQFLFEYFSETQRNKGNFPGRFSGRQFSNSRSEMNVSTLELGDSALYLCASSSGIGGRGGANVLTFGAGSRLTVL.

This chain connects TRBV28 to TRBJ2-3; 8 nucleotides agree with TRBD2. The germline V gene encodes CDR1 MDHEN and CDR2 SYDVKM. This CDR3 spans 14 amino acids. J lost 0 bases, V lost 11 bases, and 7 bases had no gene match. The CDR3 DNA is TGTGCCGCCTGGGCTAGCGGGAGCACAGATACGCAGTATTTT. It encodes CAAWASGSTDTQYF.

The chain joins TRBV19 to TRBJ2-5; tentative D call: TRBD2 (5 bases). The germline CDR1 and CDR2 sequences are LNHDA and SQIVND (reference sequence). CDR3 length: 14 residues. V was shortened by 1 base and J by 3 bases, with 9 bases between the two germline ends. The CDR3 DNA follows: TGTGCCAGTAGTATAGGGAGCGGTAAAGAGACCCAGTACTTC. This gives the protein CASSIGSGKETQYF.

This clone was seen a single time. V usage is TRBV27 and J usage is TRBJ2-5; D remains ambiguous. Per germline, CDR1 MNHEY and CDR2 SMNVEV (reference sequence). CDR3 length equals 12 residues. The V and J ends lost 4 bases and 4 bases respectively, with 7 bases between them. CDR3 region: CASSYGGETQYF. The CDR3 nucleotides read TGTGCCAGCAGTTACGGTGGAGAGACCCAGTACTTC.

This clone was counted once. V gene TRBV11-1 combines with J gene TRBJ2-7; weak D call: TRBD1 (6 bases). Germline V gene sequence: CDR1 SGHAT, CDR2 FQDESV (reference sequence). CDR3 size: 14 residues. The V gene lost 2 bases and the J gene lost 6 bases, with 14 bases spanning the gap. CDR3 sequence reads: CASSLTMGAGEQYF. The CDR3 coding sequence is TGTGCCAGCAGCTTAACTATGGGGGCTGGCGAGCAGTACTTC.

The chain carries TRBV29-1 and TRBJ2-7; D gene uncertain. Germline V CDR1 and CDR2: SQVTM, ANQGSEA. Trimming removed 1 base at V and 4 bases at J, with 8 bases between. CDR3 length: 12 residues. The CDR3, as DNA: TGCAGCGTTGAAGGGAGATCTTACGAGCAGTACTTC. It specifies CSVEGRSYEQYF.

The V and J genes are TRBV7-9 and TRBJ2-3, with D perhaps TRBD1 (6 bases). Trimming left V 5 bases short and J 2 bases short, with 20 bases between. CDR3 size: 17 residues. Germline V lookup: CDR1 SEHNR, CDR2 FQNEAQ (reference sequence). The CDR3 sequence: CASSQTDRKPYTDTQYF. CDR3 sequence (DNA): TGTGCCAGCAGCCAAACGGACAGAAAGCCCTACACAGATACGCAGTATTTT.

The CDR3 DNA reads as TGTGCCAGCAGTTACTACGGCGGGAGGACCGGGGAGCTGTTTTTT. Translating it yields CASSYYGGRTGELFF. The V and J genes are TRBV6-5 and TRBJ2-2, with 8 bases matching TRBD2. J lost 5 bases, V lost 1 base, and 3 bases had no gene match. The CDR3 totals 15 residues. CDR1 is MNHEY, CDR2 SVGAGI, per germline.